The entry below gives a single T cell receptor beta chain sequence along with its context. Its specificity is not known. This specimen belongs to a study of regulatory T cells in long-lasting Graves disease. Study summary: Patients met the persistent Graves' disease definition after over 5 years of antithyroid drugs with positive TSH receptor antibodies.

In building TCR beta libraries, iRepertoire HTBI primers were used together with Arm-PCR of CDR3 regions. TCRdb reprocessed the multiplex PCR reads via MiXCR and lists one record per CDR3 protein. The table lists 360,000 or so distinct CDR3 sequences, roughly 23% of them singletons. The time point is: persistent/refractory GD, antithyroid drugs over 5 years with positive TRAb. PBMC-extracted RNA yielded the TCR library. One endocrinology department in Xi'an, China, was where patients came from. Whole-study findings and limits: Patients whose Graves' disease persisted exhibited lower TCR diversity than those newly diagnosed.

The germline gives CDR1 LNHNV, CDR2 YYDKDF (reference sequence). V was pared by 4 bases and J by 0 bases, with 10 bases between. CDR3 length equals 15 residues. The rearrangement joins TRBV15 to TRBJ1-3, with D perhaps TRBD1 (5 bases). This sequence was found in a woman aged 40-49 years with Graves disease. Sequenced material: peripheral blood mononuclear cells (PBMCs), taken when the disease was refractory, from a patient treated with antithyroid drugs. The CDR3 is CATSKTGRSGNTIYF. In nucleotides, the CDR3 is TGTGCCACCAGCAAAACAGGCCGCTCTGGAAACACCATATATTTT. Variable domain in full (rest from reference TRBV15 and TRBJ1-3): DAMVIQNPRYQVTQFGKPVTLSCSQTLNHNVMYWYQQKSSQAPKLLFHYYDKDFNNEADTPDNFQSRRPNTSFCFLDIRSPGLGDTAMYLCATSKTGRSGNTIYFGEGSWLTVV.